The 3 T cell receptor beta chains in this list originate from one sample, sequenced in a study of breast tumors, draining lymph nodes, adjacent tissues. TCRdb reprocessed the multiplex PCR reads with MiXCR, giving one entry per CDR3 protein. The table records tens of thousands of distinct CDR3 sequences, 45% to 60% of them present only once. The sample was breast tumor tissue. The receptors stem from a female donor with breast cancer. Some clones in this sample may be carry-over from other donors' samples.

This clonotype occurred once. V and J are TRBV7-2 and TRBJ2-1; 9 nucleotides agree with TRBD1. The CDR3 covers 13 residues. V dropped 5 bases and J dropped 9; count of bases not matched to a gene: 5. CDR1 is SGHTA, CDR2 FQGNSA, per germline. The CDR3 spells CASSPQTGGEQFF. The CDR3 DNA is TGTGCCAGCAGCCCTCAGACAGGGGGTGAGCAGTTCTTC.

In this sample, this clonotype turned up a few times. A much larger clone lies a single base off, so this may be a read error. The chain uses TRBV7-9 and TRBJ2-5, with 11 bases that match TRBD2. Germline V gene data show CDR1 as SEHNR and CDR2 as FQNEAQ (reference sequence). This CDR3 region has 15 residues. The chain's CDR3 is CASSITSGGGETQHF. The CDR3 DNA follows: TGTGCCAGCAGCATAACTAGCGGGGGAGGCGAGACCCAGCACTTC.

At least ten counts were recorded for this clonotype. The J gene is TRBJ2-2, the V gene TRBV7-2; 8 bases are shared with TRBD2. V shed 2 bases and J 0 bases; nucleotides not matched to a gene: 14. CDR3 length: 20 residues. The germline gives CDR1 SGHTA, CDR2 FQGNSA. CDR3 residues: CASSLRGGYSSGPNTGELFF. In DNA, the CDR3 is TGTGCCAGCAGCTTAAGGGGGGGGTACTCTAGCGGGCCGAACACCGGGGAGCTGTTTTTT.